The T cell receptor (beta chain) under discussion was sequenced for a study of T cell responses to AZD1222 COVID-19 vaccine. Germline V gives CDR1 SEHNR, CDR2 FQNEAQ (reference sequence). The CDR3 loop spans 18 amino acids. V lost 0 bases and J lost 4, with 21 bases in between. Clones were sequenced by immunoSEQ multiplex PCR, and TCRdb holds only the in-frame ones, with some missing. This sample lists about 140,000 clones; its ten largest clones have around 2.4%. Sequences were obtained from peripheral blood. The V gene is TRBV7-9, the J gene TRBJ1-1; the D gene is possibly TRBD1 (5 bases). The sequence was obtained from an adult in good health. The CDR3 loop is CASSLARDEARRSTEAFF. Here the CDR3 DNA reads TGTGCCAGCAGCTTAGCACGGGACGAGGCAAGGAGGTCCACTGAAGCTTTCTTT.